These 25 T cell receptor beta chains share one sample of origin, sequenced in a study of shared clonotypes between healthy human individuals. Data came from immunoSEQ multiplex PCR; TCRdb stores just in-frame clones and leaves some out. The sample consists of under 2.5 million clones, roughly 92% of them appearing once. Sequencing was done on a sample of naive CD4+ T cells from PBMCs. Regarding subset: CD45RA+ positively selected. Receptor source: a young man in good health. Some clones in this sample may be carry-over from other donors' samples.

The J gene is TRBJ2-7, the V gene TRBV6-6; 8 bases agree with TRBD1. The CDR3 is 13 amino acids. Trimming cost V 6 bases and J 5 bases; bases outside gene matches: 6. Per the germline V gene, CDR1 is MNHNY and CDR2 is SVGAGI (reference sequence). The CDR3, as DNA: TGTGCCAGCAGCCCGACAGGGGTCCACGAGCAGTACTTC. Protein product: CASSPTGVHEQYF.

The chain couples TRBV14 to TRBJ1-2; D call uncertain. Germline values: CDR1 SGHDN, CDR2 FVKESK. CDR3 length: 18 residues. Trimming took 0 bases from V and 2 from J, leaving 19 bases between them. The CDR3 sequence: CASSQELPQQLLNYGYTF. The CDR3 coding sequence is TGTGCCAGCAGCCAAGAACTCCCCCAGCAGCTACTGAACTATGGCTACACCTTC.

This rearrangement joins TRBV4-2 to TRBJ1-5, with 9 bases matching TRBD1. With 4 bases clipped from V and 0 bases from J, the junction kept 10 bases outside the gene matches. The germline gives CDR1 LGHNA, CDR2 YNFKEQ. This CDR3 spans 18 amino acids. DNA for the CDR3: TGTGCCAGCAGCCTTCTTCAAGGACAGGGGCTTAGCAATCAGCCCCAGCATTTT. Its protein is CASSLLQGQGLSNQPQHF.

This rearrangement joins TRBV4-1 to TRBJ2-6; D gene unclear. Trimming took 4 bases from V and 2 from J, leaving 6 bases between them. The CDR3 is 14 residues long. The germline V gene has CDR1 MGHRA and CDR2 YSYEKL. This CDR3 is CASSRDPGANVLTF. CDR3 DNA: TGCGCCAGCAGCCGCGACCCTGGGGCCAACGTCCTGACTTTC.

The chain carries TRBV28 and TRBJ2-7; 10 bases align to TRBD2. J was trimmed by 4 bases and V by 2 bases; bases with no gene match: 14. CDR1 and CDR2 from the germline V gene are MDHEN and SYDVKM. CDR3 length: 18 amino acids. DNA of the CDR3: TGTGCCAGCAGTTTAAGGGCAACTTGGTGGACTAGCGGTTACGAGCAGTACTTC. This encodes CASSLRATWWTSGYEQYF.

V usage is TRBV5-5 and J usage is TRBJ2-3; unclear D gene. CDR1 and CDR2 (germline): SGHKS, YYEKEE (reference sequence). Trimming took 0 bases from V and 2 from J, leaving 10 bases between them. The CDR3 loop spans 15 amino acids. The CDR3 DNA is TGTGCCAGCAGCTTGGTCAGGAACCCCACAGATACGCAGTATTTT. It specifies CASSLVRNPTDTQYF.

The rearrangement links TRBV28 to TRBJ2-5; 9 bases map to TRBD1. Looked up from germline, CDR1 is MDHEN and CDR2 is SYDVKM. V dropped 8 bases and J dropped 4; count of bases not matched to a gene: 11. The CDR3 spans 15 residues. CDR3 DNA: TGTGCCAGCGGACTACAGGGGGCGCTCGGAGAGACCCAGTACTTC. Amino acid sequence: CASGLQGALGETQYF.

The rearrangement joins TRBV2 to TRBJ2-7; D possibly corresponds to TRBD2 (6 bases). This CDR3 region has 14 residues. Germline assignment: CDR1 SNHLY and CDR2 FYNNEI. Trimming removed 6 bases from V and 4 bases from J, with 16 bases in between. CDR3 coding DNA: TGTGCCAGCAGACGTACGCGGGGACCTTACGAGCAGTACTTC. Translation: CASRRTRGPYEQYF.

In this sample, this clone turned up once. The rearrangement links TRBV9 to TRBJ2-1, with TRBD2 identical over 7 bases. Per the germline V gene, CDR1 is SGDLS and CDR2 is YYNGEE. With 3 bases clipped from V and 7 bases from J, the junction kept 10 bases outside the gene matches. This CDR3 comprises 15 residues. DNA of the CDR3: TGTGCCAGCAGCGCGAACCCAGGGAGGGCAAATGAGCAGTTCTTC. It is translated as CASSANPGRANEQFF.

This clone has only one observation. The chain combines TRBV7-2 with TRBJ2-2; D uncertain. This CDR3 comprises 13 residues. The germline V gene has CDR1 SGHTA and CDR2 FQGNSA. The V and J ends lost 1 base and 7 bases respectively, with 7 bases between them. The chain's CDR3 is CASSLDASGELFF. In DNA, the CDR3 is TGTGCCAGCAGCTTAGATGCCAGCGGGGAGCTGTTTTTT.

Only one count was recorded for this clone. The chain joins TRBV5-4 to TRBJ2-1; D not certain. V shed 6 bases and J shed 5 bases, with 18 bases lying between them. The CDR3 has 15 amino acids. Germline V gene lookup returns CDR1 SGHNT and CDR2 YYREEE (reference sequence). CDR3 protein: CASKGALSTDNEQFF. As DNA, the CDR3 is TGTGCCAGCAAGGGTGCGCTCTCGACCGACAATGAGCAGTTCTTC.

V and J are TRBV5-1 and TRBJ2-7; a weak D match, TRBD1 (6 bases). The germline V gene has CDR1 SGHRS and CDR2 YFSETQ. This CDR3 has 14 residues. V was pared by 4 bases and J by 0 bases, with 11 bases between. The CDR3 region has the DNA TGCGCCAGCAGCCCCGACAGGAACTCCTACGAGCAGTACTTC. This encodes CASSPDRNSYEQYF.

This rearrangement joins TRBV7-3 to TRBJ2-1; a weak D match, TRBD1 (7 bases). The CDR3 length is 12 residues. The germline V and J ends were trimmed by 3 bases and 9 bases, with 9 bases remaining between them. In germline, CDR1 is SGHTA, CDR2 FQGTGA. Here the CDR3 reads CASSFQGGEQFF. The CDR3 region has the DNA TGTGCCAGCAGCTTCCAGGGGGGTGAGCAGTTCTTC.

The genes are TRBV7-9 and TRBJ2-5; tentatively, D is TRBD2 (5 bases). This CDR3 contains 15 residues. Germline V gene lookup returns CDR1 SEHNR and CDR2 FQNEAQ (reference sequence). V shed 5 bases and J shed 4 bases, with 17 bases lying between them. This chain's CDR3 is CASSRRSGVGETQYF. DNA of the CDR3: TGTGCCAGCAGCCGGAGAAGCGGAGTGGGAGAGACCCAGTACTTC.

At least ten counts were recorded for this clone. At the DNA level, this CDR3 is encoded by other sequences in the same sample as well. The chain uses TRBV5-1 and TRBJ2-7, with D unclear. Germline V lookup: CDR1 SGHRS, CDR2 YFSETQ. Deletions cut 0 bases from V and 3 bases from J, with 4 bases between. The CDR3 extends over 12 amino acids. The CDR3, as DNA: TGCGCCAGCAGCTTGGAGGGCTACGAGCAGTACTTC. Protein: CASSLEGYEQYF.

The chain is built from TRBV7-3 and TRBJ2-2; D not resolved. Trimming took off 4 bases at V and 5 bases at J, with 11 bases between the two ends. From germline, CDR1 is SGHTA and CDR2 FQGTGA. The CDR3 contains 14 residues. CDR3 region: CASSYILGTGELFF. CDR3 sequence (DNA): TGTGCCAGCAGCTACATTCTAGGGACCGGGGAGCTGTTTTTT.

The rearrangement uses TRBV7-2 and TRBJ2-3; 10 nucleotides line up with TRBD2. There are 16 residues in the CDR3. Looked up from germline, CDR1 is SGHTA and CDR2 is FQGNSA. Unmatched junction bases numbered 5, after V lost 1 base and J lost 4 bases. The CDR3 DNA sequence: TGTGCCAGCAGCTTAGTGGGGACTAGCGCGGCAGATACGCAGTATTTT. This encodes CASSLVGTSAADTQYF.

The CDR3, as DNA: TGTGCCAGCAGCTTAGGTTCCGGGGGAGGGCCGAACTTTAATGAGCAGTTCTTC. It encodes CASSLGSGGGPNFNEQFF. This chain uses TRBV7-9 with TRBJ2-1; 7 nucleotides match TRBD2. J was trimmed by 7 bases and V by 1 base; bases with no gene match: 16. Germline V gene data show CDR1 as SEHNR and CDR2 as FQNEAQ (reference sequence). The CDR3 loop spans 18 amino acids. The full variable domain, completed using reference TRBV7-9 and TRBJ2-1, is DTGVSQNPRHKITKRGQNVTFRCDPISEHNRLYWYRQTLGQGPEFLTYFQNEAQLEKSRLLSDRFSAERPKGSFSTLEIQRTEQGDSAMYLCASSLGSGGGPNFNEQFFGPGTRLTVL.

The V gene is TRBV30, the J gene TRBJ1-4; no definite D call. The CDR3 runs to 11 residues. Trimming removed 3 bases at V and 7 bases at J, with 6 bases between. Germline-derived CDR1 and CDR2 are GTSNPN and SVGIG (reference sequence). The DNA of the CDR3 is TGTGCCTGGAGGGGAGCTGAAAAACTGTTTTTT. Translated: CAWRGAEKLFF.

This clone turned up a few times. The chain is built from TRBV7-9 and TRBJ1-5; 9 positions match TRBD1. This CDR3 has 15 residues. V gave up 4 bases and J gave up 4 bases; unmatched junction bases: 5. Germline CDR1 and CDR2: SEHNR and FQNEAQ (reference sequence). CDR3 residues: CASSSGTGPNQPQHF. CDR3 bases: TGTGCCAGCAGCTCAGGGACAGGGCCGAATCAGCCCCAGCATTTT.

V usage is TRBV6-5 and J usage is TRBJ2-7; D call uncertain. CDR1 is MNHEY and CDR2 is SVGAGI in the germline V gene. The V and J ends lost 2 bases and 2 bases respectively, with 13 bases between them. CDR3 length: 15 amino acids. CDR3 in DNA: TGTGCCAGCAGTTACAGTAGTGCTTTTACCTACGAGCAGTACTTC. It translates to CASSYSSAFTYEQYF.

The CDR3: CASSLVSDTGELFF. CDR3 nucleotide sequence: TGTGCCAGCAGCTTAGTATCGGACACCGGGGAGCTGTTTTTT. V usage is TRBV7-6 and J usage is TRBJ2-2; D call uncertain. CDR1 and CDR2 (germline): SGHVS, FNYEAQ. The V and J ends lost 1 base and 3 bases respectively, with 6 bases between them. This CDR3 comprises 14 residues.

The chain is built from TRBV4-2 and TRBJ2-1; 9 bases map to TRBD2. The germline gives CDR1 LGHNA, CDR2 YNFKEQ. The V segment lost 4 bases and the J segment 8 bases; nucleotides outside the gene matches: 27. The CDR3 is 21 residues long. The CDR3 DNA follows: TGTGCCAGCAGCCCCGAGGACCGGGGCTCGGGTCGGCTAGCGGGAACTCATGAGCAGTTCTTC. This sequence encodes CASSPEDRGSGRLAGTHEQFF.

The chain has TRBV6-1 and TRBJ2-7; D may be TRBD2 (6 bases). The V end lost 6 bases, the J end lost 0 bases, and 9 bases lay between the germline ends. CDR1 is MNHNS, CDR2 SASEGT, per germline. The CDR3 consists of 13 residues. In DNA, the CDR3 is TGTGCCAGCAGCCCGGGGGTCTCCTACGAGCAGTACTTC. Protein sequence: CASSPGVSYEQYF.

The J gene is TRBJ2-1, the V gene TRBV18; D not certain. The germline gives CDR1 KGHSH, CDR2 LQKENI. V was cut by 5 bases and J by 1 base, with 12 bases left in between. The CDR3 spans 15 residues. CDR3 sequence reads: CASSDVTGSYNEQFF. As DNA, the CDR3 is TGTGCCAGCTCAGACGTCACTGGGTCCTACAATGAGCAGTTCTTC.